These T cell receptor beta chains were read from a single sample in a study of human T cells and chemical hapten exposure. TCRdb fed the RACE reads into MiXCR, producing one record per CDR3 protein. The sample lists fewer than 300,000 distinct CDR3 sequences; 7.5% to 10% were seen once. The sample here was whole blood, taken in connection with sensitization to the hapten diphenylcyclopropenone (DPC). The origin of the receptors is a woman aged 40 to 49 with alopecia areata. Some clones in this sample may be carry-over from other donors' samples. Both conserved end residues are part of each CDR3. Each record gives: J gene, CDR3 length, V gene, clone size, D gene, CDR3 protein, CDR3 DNA. A D gene is named only where the DNA matches it firmly. Size is stated for part of the rows, as once, few or many counts, or as a class when the clone is expanded.

J: TRBJ2-5
length: 14
V: TRBV7-8
size: many
D: TRBD1
CDR3: CASQTGVKEETQYF
DNA: TGTGCCAGCCAGACAGGGGTTAAGGAAGAGACCCAGTACTTC

J: TRBJ2-7
length: 15
V: TRBV5-1
size: few
D: .
CDR3: CASSLAAGDLYEQYF
DNA: TGCGCCAGCAGCTTAGCGGCAGGGGACCTCTACGAGCAGTACTTC

J: TRBJ2-1
length: 15
V: TRBV6-2/TRBV6-3
size: few
D: TRBD2
CDR3: CASSYGVAGNNEQFF
DNA: TGTGCCAGCAGTTACGGGGTAGCGGGAAACAATGAGCAGTTCTTC

J: TRBJ1-2
length: 12
V: TRBV28
size: few
D: .
CDR3: CASITQGFGYTF
DNA: TGTGCCAGCATCACACAGGGATTCGGCTACACCTTC

J: TRBJ2-5
length: 15
V: TRBV11-2
size: .
D: .
CDR3: CASSLDFLDQETQYF
DNA: TGTGCCAGCAGCTTAGATTTTCTAGACCAAGAGACCCAGTACTTC

J: TRBJ2-1
length: 13
V: TRBV6-1
size: .
D: .
CDR3: CASRDVPGEPQFF
DNA: TGTGCCAGCAGGGACGTCCCGGGAGAGCCTCAGTTCTTC

J: TRBJ2-7
length: 14
V: TRBV6-5
size: few
D: TRBD1
CDR3: CASSYRDSTYEQYF
DNA: TGTGCCAGCAGTTACCGGGACAGTACCTACGAGCAGTACTTC

J: TRBJ2-6
length: 16
V: TRBV6-5
size: few
D: .
CDR3: CASKPGLLSGANVLTF
DNA: TGTGCCAGCAAACCGGGGCTACTCTCTGGGGCCAACGTCCTGACTTTC

J: TRBJ1-5
length: 15
V: TRBV20-1
size: few
D: .
CDR3: CSASKFGVLGQPQHF
DNA: TGCAGTGCTAGCAAATTTGGGGTATTGGGTCAGCCCCAGCATTTT

J: TRBJ1-1
length: 14
V: TRBV7-2
size: many
D: TRBD1
CDR3: CASSQRQGADEAFF
DNA: TGTGCCAGCAGCCAGAGACAGGGGGCGGATGAAGCTTTCTTT

J: TRBJ1-1
length: 14
V: TRBV6-2/TRBV6-3
size: few
D: .
CDR3: CASKIRHSNTEAFF
DNA: TGTGCCAGCAAAATACGCCATTCGAACACTGAAGCTTTCTTT

J: TRBJ2-3
length: 15
V: TRBV28
size: many
D: TRBD2
CDR3: CASSNLAGETDTQYF
DNA: TGTGCCAGCAGTAACCTAGCGGGAGAAACAGATACGCAGTATTTT

J: TRBJ2-7
length: 14
V: TRBV5-1
size: few
D: .
CDR3: CASSFDGSSYEQYF
DNA: TGCGCCAGCAGCTTCGACGGGAGCTCCTACGAGCAGTACTTC

J: TRBJ2-1
length: 13
V: TRBV28
size: few
D: .
CDR3: CASSPGTPPREFF
DNA: TGTGCCAGCAGTCCTGGGACCCCCCCAAGGGAGTTCTTC

J: TRBJ2-7
length: 12
V: TRBV20-1
size: .
D: TRBD1
CDR3: CSAGQVSHEQYF
DNA: TGCAGTGCGGGACAGGTCTCCCACGAGCAGTACTTC

J: TRBJ2-7
length: 13
V: TRBV15
size: .
D: .
CDR3: CATSRFRSEEQYF
DNA: TGTGCCACCAGCAGATTCAGGTCGGAAGAGCAGTACTTC

J: TRBJ2-6
length: 15
V: TRBV12-3/TRBV12-4
size: .
D: .
CDR3: CASSDWVSGANVLTF
DNA: TGTGCCAGCAGTGACTGGGTCTCTGGGGCCAACGTCCTGACTTTC

J: TRBJ2-3
length: 15
V: TRBV9
size: few
D: .
CDR3: CASRPGQLPGGTQYF
DNA: TGTGCCAGCAGGCCAGGACAGTTACCGGGGGGTACGCAGTATTTT

J: TRBJ2-3
length: 13
V: TRBV20-1
size: .
D: .
CDR3: CSARTDGTDTQYF
DNA: TGCAGTGCCAGGACAGACGGCACAGATACGCAGTATTTT

J: TRBJ2-3
length: 16
V: TRBV28
size: few
D: TRBD1
CDR3: CASSSGRQGHTDTQYF
DNA: TGTGCCAGCAGTTCGGGACGACAGGGGCATACAGATACGCAGTATTTT

J: TRBJ2-1
length: 14
V: TRBV20-1
size: many
D: .
CDR3: CSAGLASAYNEQFF
DNA: TGCAGTGCTGGCTTAGCCTCTGCCTACAATGAGCAGTTCTTC

J: TRBJ2-3
length: 15
V: TRBV7-2
size: many
D: TRBD2
CDR3: CASSRTSGNTDTQYF
DNA: TGTGCCAGCAGCCGGACTAGCGGGAACACAGATACGCAGTATTTT

J: TRBJ2-2
length: 16
V: TRBV11-2
size: few
D: TRBD2
CDR3: CASSLVRTSSTGELFF
DNA: TGTGCCAGCAGCTTAGTTAGGACTAGCAGCACCGGGGAGCTGTTTTTT

J: TRBJ1-1
length: 12
V: TRBV6-2/TRBV6-3
size: few
D: .
CDR3: CASSWSNTEAFF
DNA: TGTGCCAGCAGTTGGAGTAACACTGAAGCTTTCTTT

J: TRBJ1-2
length: 16
V: TRBV29-1
size: many
D: TRBD1
CDR3: CSVLDRTGASNYGYTF
DNA: TGCAGCGTTTTAGACCGGACAGGGGCCTCAAACTATGGCTACACCTTC

J: TRBJ2-3
length: 18
V: TRBV7-6
size: .
D: .
CDR3: CASSLASLSVRDTDTQYF
DNA: TGTGCCAGCAGCTTAGCAAGTCTGAGCGTACGGGACACAGATACGCAGTATTTT

J: TRBJ2-3
length: 16
V: TRBV18
size: .
D: .
CDR3: CASSPRGGDPTDTQYF
DNA: TGTGCCAGCTCACCCCGTGGCGGGGACCCCACAGATACGCAGTATTTT

J: TRBJ1-1
length: 14
V: TRBV20-1
size: few
D: TRBD1
CDR3: CSARGGTGETEAFF
DNA: TGCAGTGCTAGAGGCGGGACAGGGGAAACTGAAGCTTTCTTT

J: TRBJ2-7
length: 14
V: TRBV20-1
size: many
D: TRBD1
CDR3: CSSPGQGSSYEQYF
DNA: TGCAGTTCTCCGGGACAGGGCTCCTCCTACGAGCAGTACTTC